A selection of T cell receptor beta chains follows, all from one sample in a study of blood T cell repertoires in COVID-19. The protocol was immunoSEQ multiplex PCR, while the TCRdb copy is restricted to in-frame clones and leaves out a portion. The profile shows 380,000 or so clones, roughly 88% of them singletons. The sample consisted of PBMCs or T cells enriched from blood (not recorded which). The source of these receptors is a young woman with acute COVID-19. Both conserved end residues are part of each CDR3. A D gene is named only where the DNA matches it firmly. Part of the rows lack a size; the others show once, few, many or a class for expanded clones.

abundance	v_gene	j_gene	d_gene	CDR3nt	CDR3aa
NA	TRBV4-2	TRBJ1-4	TRBD1	TGTGCCAGCAGACGAGGACAGGGAACTAATGAAAAACTGTTTTTT	CASRRGQGTNEKLFF
NA	TRBV27	TRBJ1-2	TRBD1	TGTGCCAGCAGTCCCGACAGGGGCTCTGGCTACACCTTC	CASSPDRGSGYTF
NA	TRBV20-1	TRBJ1-2	NA	TGCAGTGCTAGTTTTGGTTCTGGCGGCTACACCTTC	CSASFGSGGYTF
NA	TRBV11-2	TRBJ1-2	NA	TGTGCCAGCAGCCCGAGAACAGGGAAGGGAGGCTACACCTTC	CASSPRTGKGGYTF
NA	TRBV10-3	TRBJ2-7	TRBD1	TGTGCCATCAGTCCAATGGGACAGGGCTACGAGCAGTACTTC	CAISPMGQGYEQYF
NA	TRBV19	TRBJ2-7	NA	TGTGCCAGTAGTGGCGCGGGGGCCCTCTACGAGCAGTACTTC	CASSGAGALYEQYF
NA	TRBV11-2	TRBJ2-7	NA	TGTGCCAGCAGCACAGAGGGGACTTTCGCTATTAGCGAGCAGTACTTC	CASSTEGTFAISEQYF
NA	TRBV7-3	TRBJ2-2	NA	TGTGCCAGCAGCTTAAACGGCAGGCAGAGTACCGGGGAGCTGTTTTTT	CASSLNGRQSTGELFF
NA	TRBV6-6	TRBJ2-3	TRBD1	TGTGCCAGCAGCCCCGGACAGGGTGGGAGAGATACGCAGTATTTT	CASSPGQGGRDTQYF
NA	TRBV27	TRBJ1-2	TRBD1	TGTGCCAGCACCGTAAAGGGCACAGGGGGCTATGGCTACACCTTC	CASTVKGTGGYGYTF
NA	TRBV19	TRBJ2-7	NA	TGTGCCAGTAGTATAGAGGGAGGCTACGAGCAGTACTTC	CASSIEGGYEQYF
NA	TRBV24-1	TRBJ2-1	TRBD2	TGTGCCACCAGTGACCCTAGCGGGGGCTCCTACAATGAGCAGTTCTTC	CATSDPSGGSYNEQFF
NA	TRBV6-5	TRBJ2-2	NA	TGTGCCAGCAGCAAGACTGGGGAGCTGTTTTTT	CASSKTGELFF
once	TRBV28	TRBJ1-6	NA	TGTGCCAGCACCCCCTCTAGCTCCTATAATTCACCCCTCCACTTT	CASTPSSSYNSPLHF
NA	TRBV30	TRBJ1-6	NA	TGTGCCTGGAGGGGCGGCGGGGGCTGGAATAATTCACCCCTCCACTTT	CAWRGGGGWNNSPLHF
NA	TRBV9	TRBJ2-2	TRBD2	TGTGCCAGCAGCGTAAACCTAGCGGCGAACACCGGGGAGCTGTTTTTT	CASSVNLAANTGELFF